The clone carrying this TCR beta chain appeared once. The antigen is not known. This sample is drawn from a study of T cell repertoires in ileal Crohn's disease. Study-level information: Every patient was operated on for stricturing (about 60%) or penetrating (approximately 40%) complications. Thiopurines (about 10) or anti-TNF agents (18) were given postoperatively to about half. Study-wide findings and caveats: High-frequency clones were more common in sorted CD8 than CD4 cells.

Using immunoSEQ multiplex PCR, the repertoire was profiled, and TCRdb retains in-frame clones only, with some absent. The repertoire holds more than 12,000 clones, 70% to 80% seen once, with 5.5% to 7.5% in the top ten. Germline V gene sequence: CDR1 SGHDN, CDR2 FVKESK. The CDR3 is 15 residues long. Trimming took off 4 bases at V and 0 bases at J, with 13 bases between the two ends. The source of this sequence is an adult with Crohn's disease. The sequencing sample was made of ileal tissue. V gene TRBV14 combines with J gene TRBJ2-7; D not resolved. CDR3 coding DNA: TGTGCCAGCAGCCCTGAACTATTCAACTCCTACGAGCAGTACTTC. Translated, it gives CASSPELFNSYEQYF.